These 10 T cell receptor beta chains were all obtained from the same sample, sequenced in a study of blood T cell repertoires in COVID-19 (dated by TCRdb to between 2020 and 2021). The method behind the library was the immunoSEQ multiplex PCR assay. TCRdb's version of the immuneACCESS table is confined to in-frame rearrangements and falls short of the full clone set. An unresolved V gene accounts for under half of the shortfall where checked; the remainder is of unknown origin. The sample table shows hundreds of thousands of clones, and 85% to 90% are seen once. The ten largest clones represent more than 4% of the sample. Sequenced sample: peripheral blood. The receptors originated from a woman in her twenties or thirties with acute or convalescent COVID-19.

The V call is TRBV19, the J call TRBJ2-7; D is unresolved. V dropped 4 bases and J dropped 3 bases, with 10 bases sitting between them. There are 13 residues in the CDR3. Germline V gives CDR1 LNHDA, CDR2 SQIVND (reference sequence). The chain's CDR3 is CASSTRVFYEQYF. In DNA, the CDR3 is TGTGCCAGTAGTACCCGGGTCTTCTACGAGCAGTACTTC.

A single count supports this clone. The chain is built from TRBV5-1 and TRBJ2-1; D gene uncertain. The CDR3 extends over 13 amino acids. The V end lost 3 bases, the J end lost 7 bases, and 11 bases lay between the germline ends. Germline V gene lookup returns CDR1 SGHRS and CDR2 YFSETQ. The CDR3, as DNA: TGCGCCAGCAGCTCGAACGAACGGAATGAGCAGTTCTTC. Translating it yields CASSSNERNEQFF.

The rearrangement links TRBV28 to TRBJ1-2; 7 positions match TRBD1. Germline assignment: CDR1 MDHEN and CDR2 SYDVKM. V trimming: 4 bases; J trimming: 7 bases; junction bases outside the gene matches: 3. This CDR3 spans 12 amino acids. The CDR3, as DNA: TGTGCCAGCAGTTCCACAGGGGCTGGCTACACCTTC. Protein sequence: CASSSTGAGYTF.

J is TRBJ1-4 and V is TRBV5-1; TRBD1 might be the D (5 bases). V was pared by 4 bases and J by 4 bases, with 20 bases between. The CDR3 is 17 amino acids. Germline V gives CDR1 SGHRS, CDR2 YFSETQ. The CDR3, as DNA: TGCGCCAGCAGCCACTCAACCGTGACAGCCAATAATGAAAAACTGTTTTTT. Protein sequence: CASSHSTVTANNEKLFF.

This sequence joins TRBV19 and TRBJ1-2; D remains ambiguous. This CDR3 region has 13 residues. Germline CDR1 is LNHDA and CDR2 is SQIVND (reference sequence). V was cut by 8 bases and J by 4 bases, with 14 bases left in between. CDR3 sequence (DNA): TGTGCCAGTCGGAGGGCAGGTCCCTATGGCTACACCTTC. Protein: CASRRAGPYGYTF.

This rearrangement joins TRBV11-2 to TRBJ1-1, with D possibly TRBD1 on 5 matching bases. The ends were cut back, 5 bases at V and 5 bases at J, with 15 bases in the middle. Germline CDR1 SGHAT, CDR2 FQNNGV. The CDR3 has 14 amino acids. CDR3 coding DNA: TGTGCCAGCAGCACAAGAGGGAGGGGAACTGAAGCTTTCTTT. Translated, it gives CASSTRGRGTEAFF. Combining the CDR3 with reference TRBV11-2 and TRBJ1-1 gives the whole variable domain EAGVAQSPRYKIIEKRQSVAFWCNPISGHATLYWYQQILGQGPKLLIQFQNNGVVDDSQLPKDRFSAERLKGVDSTLKIQPAKLEDSAVYLCASSTRGRGTEAFFGQGTRLTVV.

The chain uses TRBV19 and TRBJ1-5; D ambiguous. The germline gives CDR1 LNHDA, CDR2 SQIVND (reference sequence). Trimming stripped 1 base from V and 5 bases from J, with 12 bases between. CDR3 length equals 15 residues. The CDR3 loop reads CASSIGTAGDQPQHF. The CDR3 bases are TGTGCCAGTAGTATAGGGACTGCCGGGGATCAGCCCCAGCATTTT.

V is TRBV29-1 and J is TRBJ1-2; D might be TRBD1 (6 bases). Germline loops: CDR1 SQVTM, CDR2 ANQGSEA. This CDR3 is 13 amino acids long. V gave up 7 bases and J gave up 1 base, with 13 bases separating them. Here the CDR3 DNA reads TGCAGCGCCGACCTCAGGGGTAACTATGGCTACACCTTC. It translates to CSADLRGNYGYTF.

The genes are TRBV3-1 (or the pseudogene TRBV3-2) and TRBJ1-3; D gene uncertain. V lost 1 base and J lost 1, with 8 bases in between. This CDR3 comprises 15 residues. CDR1 is LGHDT, CDR2 YNNKEL, per germline (reference sequence). The CDR3 bases are TGTGCCAGCAGCCAAGCGGGAGGTTCTGGAAACACCATATATTTT. Translating gives CASSQAGGSGNTIYF.

The rearrangement joins TRBV5-5 to TRBJ2-1, with 14 bases identical to TRBD2. This CDR3 has 15 amino acids. In germline, CDR1 is SGHKS, CDR2 YYEKEE (reference sequence). Trimming took 3 bases from V and 9 from J; bases not matched to a gene: 5. The CDR3 DNA follows: TGTGCCAGCAGCTCCGGGACTAGCGGGGGTGTTGAGCAGTTCTTC. This translates into CASSSGTSGGVEQFF.